The next 15 T cell receptor beta chains were all read from a single sample in a study of neurological immune-mediated disorders. MiXCR, run by TCRdb on the 5' RACE reads, gives a single entry per CDR3 protein. The table includes tens of thousands of distinct CDR3 sequences, 2% to 2.5% detected once. Sequenced sample: PBMCs. All receptors come from a woman aged 45-65 years with multiple sclerosis.

This clonotype has a count of ten or more. The gene calls are TRBV20-1 and TRBJ2-5; the match to TRBD1 covers 7 bases. This CDR3 spans 15 amino acids. Trimming took 3 bases from V and 5 from J; bases not matched to a gene: 12. Germline CDR1 and CDR2: DFQATT and SNEGSKA (reference sequence). This CDR3 reads CSASHPGTVSETQYF. In nucleotides, the CDR3 is TGCAGTGCTAGTCATCCCGGGACAGTTTCGGAGACCCAGTACTTC.

In this sample, this clonotype turned up many times. The chain carries TRBV12-3 or TRBV12-4 and TRBJ2-3; D is unclear. V was clipped by 3 bases and J by 5 bases, with 12 bases between them. This CDR3 is 14 amino acids long. The CDR3 DNA reads as TGTGCCAGCAGTTTGCAGGCACCTAAAGATACGCAGTATTTT. As protein: CASSLQAPKDTQYF.

This clonotype has ten or more counts. The chain combines TRBV20-1 with TRBJ2-1; 7 nucleotides align to TRBD2. Germline CDR1 reads DFQATT; CDR2 reads SNEGSKA (reference sequence). This CDR3 has 16 residues. Trimming removed 5 bases from V and 0 bases from J; junction bases left unmatched: 10. The CDR3 is CSASGGIRSSYNEQFF. Here the CDR3 DNA reads TGCAGTGCTTCGGGGGGAATCCGGAGCTCCTACAATGAGCAGTTCTTC.

This clonotype was observed at least ten times. V gene TRBV5-1 combines with J gene TRBJ2-5; D is perhaps TRBD1 or TRBD2 (5 bases each). From germline, CDR1 is SGHRS and CDR2 YFSETQ. The length of the CDR3 is 15 residues. V lost 0 bases to trimming and J lost 1 base, with 10 bases between them. The chain's CDR3 is CASSLDRGVQETQYF. The CDR3 coding sequence is TGCGCCAGCAGCTTGGATAGAGGGGTCCAAGAGACCCAGTACTTC.

This clonotype was picked up many times. The V and J genes are TRBV9 and TRBJ2-1; D is undetermined. This CDR3 has 16 amino acids. V lost 0 bases, J lost 1 base, and 11 bases lay in between. Germline-derived CDR1 and CDR2 are SGDLS and YYNGEE. CDR3: CASSVGAELSYNEQFF. The CDR3 bases are TGTGCCAGCAGCGTAGGGGCGGAACTATCCTACAATGAGCAGTTCTTC.

As to this clonotype: This may stem from a read error, because a much larger clone lies one nucleotide away. The V gene is TRBV20-1, the J gene TRBJ2-7; no firm D call. V lost 6 bases and J lost 0, with 9 bases in between. The CDR3 is 12 residues long. Germline assignment: CDR1 DFQATT and CDR2 SNEGSKA (reference sequence). CDR3 region: CSALISSYEQYF. DNA for the CDR3: TGCAGTGCCCTAATAAGCTCCTACGAGCAGTACTTC.

This clonotype has a handful of counts. In DNA form, the CDR3 reads TGTGCCAGCAGCTCAGGGACAGGGCACTATGGCTACACCTTC. As protein: CASSSGTGHYGYTF. The chain links TRBV7-9 to TRBJ1-2; 9 positions match TRBD1. The CDR3 runs to 14 residues. In germline, CDR1 is SEHNR, CDR2 FQNEAQ (reference sequence). V lost 4 bases and J lost 3; bases outside the gene matches: 3. Drawing the rest from reference TRBV7-9 and TRBJ1-2, the complete variable domain is DTGVSQNPRHKITKRGQNVTFRCDPISEHNRLYWYRQTLGQGPEFLTYFQNEAQLEKSRLLSDRFSAERPKGSFSTLEIQRTEQGDSAMYLCASSSGTGHYGYTFGSGTRLTVV.

This clonotype was observed a few times. This chain uses TRBV7-9 with TRBJ1-1; D is unresolved. V was shortened by 4 bases and J by 4 bases, with 13 bases between the two germline ends. This CDR3 region has 14 residues. Germline CDR1 is SEHNR and CDR2 is FQNEAQ (reference sequence). CDR3 DNA sequence: TGTGCCAGCAGCTCCGCGGAGGGAGGCACTGAAGCTTTCTTT. Translating gives CASSSAEGGTEAFF.

This clonotype has ten or more counts. The chain employs TRBV7-2 and TRBJ1-5; D not certain. Trimming removed 6 bases from V and 0 bases from J, with 9 bases in between. CDR1 is SGHTA and CDR2 is FQGNSA in the germline V gene. This CDR3 is built from 14 residues. This CDR3 reads CASRGTDSNQPQHF. Written as DNA, the CDR3 is TGTGCCAGCAGGGGTACAGATAGCAATCAGCCCCAGCATTTT.

The table lists this clonotype with many counts. The chain has TRBV7-2 and TRBJ2-1; TRBD2 matches at 8 bases. CDR3 length: 15 amino acids. The germline V gene encodes CDR1 SGHTA and CDR2 FQGNSA. The V segment lost 2 bases and the J segment 2 bases; nucleotides outside the gene matches: 2. The CDR3 nucleotides read TGTGCCAGCAGCTTAATCGGGGGGGCCTACAATGAGCAGTTCTTC. Its translation is CASSLIGGAYNEQFF.

The sample holds many counts of this clonotype. J is TRBJ2-5 and V is TRBV9, with 10 bases matching TRBD2. Germline trimming cut 3 bases from V and 4 bases from J; bases unmatched to any gene: 6. The CDR3 is 15 residues long. Germline assignment: CDR1 SGDLS and CDR2 YYNGEE. DNA for the CDR3: TGTGCCAGCAGCGCTTCTAGCGGGAGAGGAGAGACCCAGTACTTC. Protein product: CASSASSGRGETQYF.

This clonotype qualifies as medium-sized. CDR3 in DNA: TGTGCCAGCAGTATCGGCTCCTATAATTCACCCCTCCACTTT. This codes for CASSIGSYNSPLHF. The chain is built from TRBV25-1 and TRBJ1-6; D remains unclear. The CDR3 is made up of 14 amino acids. V was clipped by 5 bases and J by 0 bases, with 5 bases between them. From germline, CDR1 is MGHDK and CDR2 SYGVNS.

This clonotype was found many times. The V gene is TRBV10-3, the J gene TRBJ2-1, with TRBD2 matching over 7 bases. V shed 6 bases, J shed 11 bases, and the junction held 7 bases outside the gene matches. The germline CDR1 and CDR2 sequences are ENHRY and SYGVKD. The CDR3 contains 12 residues. Written as DNA, the CDR3 is TGTGCCATCAGCGAAGGGACTACTCAGCAGTTCTTC. It translates to CAISEGTTQQFF.

In this sample, this clonotype turned up many times. The chain has TRBV4-3 and TRBJ1-2; TRBD1 matches at 7 bases. CDR3 length equals 15 residues. The germline V gene encodes CDR1 LGHNA and CDR2 YSLEER. V lost 0 bases to trimming and J lost 4 bases; unmatched junction nucleotides: 5. CDR3 amino acids: CASSQDRQGGYGYTF. The DNA of the CDR3 is TGCGCCAGCAGCCAAGACCGACAGGGAGGCTATGGCTACACCTTC.

This clonotype was observed many times. This chain joins TRBV20-1 and TRBJ2-7, with 8 nucleotides matching TRBD2. Germline CDR1 and CDR2: DFQATT and SNEGSKA (reference sequence). This CDR3 region has 13 residues. V shed 5 bases and J 5 bases; nucleotides not matched to a gene: 8. The CDR3 spells CSAPGLAGNEQYF. The CDR3 coding sequence is TGCAGTGCTCCGGGGCTAGCGGGTAACGAGCAGTACTTC.